This TCR beta chain is drawn from a study of blood T cell repertoires in COVID-19. Some clones are missing from TCRdb's copy, which holds only in-frame ones; the method was immunoSEQ multiplex PCR. The repertoire includes 70,000 to 100,000 clones, around three quarters of them detected once, and about 4.2% sits in the top ten. V was clipped by 7 bases and J by 1 base, with 11 bases between them. CDR3 size: 13 residues. Germline V gene lookup returns CDR1 MDHEN and CDR2 SYDVKM. The V and J genes are TRBV28 and TRBJ2-7; D is perhaps TRBD1 (5 bases). This clonotype originated in a woman aged 45-65 years with acute or convalescent COVID-19. The sample comprised peripheral blood. The CDR3: CASKSGISYEQYF. The DNA for the CDR3 is TGTGCCAGCAAGTCAGGGATTTCCTACGAGCAGTACTTC.